A selection of T cell receptor beta chains follows, all from one sample in a study of early T cells in non-severe SARS-CoV-2 infection. TCRdb ran MiXCR on the 5' RACE reads and lists one entry per CDR3 protein. The sample has some 76,000 distinct CDR3 sequences; roughly 13% are singletons. Specimen: whole blood. These receptors were collected from an adult who was a healthcare worker with PCR-confirmed SARS-CoV-2 infection or an uninfected control (not recorded which). The CDR3 runs from the conserved cysteine through the conserved F or W. D genes are given only for firm matches. Some rows have no size entry. The others give once, few or many, or a class for an expanded clone.

v_gene	d_gene	abundance	j_gene	CDR3aa	CDR3nt
TRBV10-3	.	.	TRBJ2-1	CAIRAVEGNEQFF	TGTGCCATCAGGGCTGTCGAGGGAAATGAGCAGTTCTTC
TRBV6-2/TRBV6-3	.	.	TRBJ2-7	CASSSPGLPYEQYF	TGTGCCAGCAGTTCCCCCGGCCTCCCCTACGAGCAGTACTTC
TRBV6-1	TRBD1	.	TRBJ2-3	CASSAYRGVTDTQYF	TGTGCCAGCAGTGCCTACAGGGGGGTCACAGATACGCAGTATTTT
TRBV20-1	TRBD1	many	TRBJ1-2	CSAPTRTGAVNYGYTF	TGCAGTGCCCCGACTCGGACAGGGGCCGTAAACTATGGCTACACCTTC
TRBV4-2	.	few	TRBJ2-1	CASSYTGVVEQFF	TGTGCCAGCAGCTACACAGGTGTGGTTGAGCAGTTCTTC
TRBV18	.	.	TRBJ1-2	CASSPGRINYGYTF	TGTGCCAGCTCACCAGGACGAATTAACTATGGCTACACCTTC
TRBV5-1	TRBD1	.	TRBJ1-2	CASSLLQTGSFGYTF	TGCGCCAGCAGCCTCCTACAGACAGGGAGCTTTGGCTACACCTTC
TRBV6-4	.	many	TRBJ2-1	CASSDQPYNEQFF	TGTGCCAGCAGTGATCAGCCCTACAATGAGCAGTTCTTC
TRBV29-1	.	many	TRBJ2-2	CSAARGVDTGELFF	TGCAGCGCTGCCAGGGGCGTGGACACCGGGGAGCTGTTTTTT
TRBV13	.	many	TRBJ1-1	CASSPAPRATEAFF	TGTGCCAGCAGCCCGGCCCCCAGGGCCACTGAAGCTTTCTTT